This TCR beta chain was recorded in a study of blood T cell repertoires in COVID-19. Study details: Acute-phase and convalescent COVID-19 samples originated in the United States, Italy and Spain. T cells, B-cell-depleted T cells, or PBMCs supplied cDNA or gDNA.

The CDR3 length is 16 residues. Germline V gene data show CDR1 as SGHVS and CDR2 as FNYEAQ. The germline V and J ends were trimmed by 1 base and 0 bases, with 12 bases remaining between them. Original handling: Amplification of reference gene primers provided the estimated nucleated cell counts. Repertoires were generated with immunoSEQ multiplex PCR, while TCRdb's copy carries only in-frame clones and drops some. The V and J calls and clone size were taken over from that table, and D and trimming were inferred from the DNA. The sample holds fewer than 60,000 clones; around 80% are singletons and the top ten take around a quarter.

The V gene is TRBV7-6, the J gene TRBJ2-5, with D perhaps matching TRBD2 (6 bases). The TCR comes from an older man with acute or convalescent COVID-19. Sequenced: peripheral blood. Written as DNA, the CDR3 is TGTGCCAGCAGCTTAGAGGCGGGGACGTACCAAGAGACCCAGTACTTC. Translated, it gives CASSLEAGTYQETQYF.